A single sample gave rise to the 5 T cell receptor beta chains below, sequenced in a study of T-cell reconstitution after alpha-beta-depleted transplantation in children. Preparation of the TCRbeta library used unique molecular identifiers. TCRdb recomputed calls from the PCR reads with MiXCR, one row per CDR3 protein. Among some 500,000 distinct CDR3 sequences, about a sixth were seen once, and the ten largest hold 2.5% to 3.5%. Sequencing was performed on PBMCs from the stem cell graft donor, taken from the stem cell graft. The source of these receptors is a human donor who donated a stem cell graft to a child with acute lymphoblastic leukemia.

This clonotype was observed a handful of times. The rearrangement joins TRBV27 to TRBJ2-3, with TRBD2 matching 8 bases. J lost 2 bases, V lost 3 bases, and 13 bases had no gene match. This CDR3 has 18 amino acids. Germline values: CDR1 MNHEY, CDR2 SMNVEV (reference sequence). The CDR3: CASSFKSAGLGPTDTQYF. The CDR3 DNA is TGTGCCAGCAGTTTTAAGTCAGCGGGACTAGGGCCCACAGATACGCAGTATTTT.

This clonotype was picked up many times. The genes are TRBV5-5 and TRBJ2-1; 10 bases line up with TRBD2. The length of the CDR3 is 16 residues. V was clipped by 4 bases and J by 4 bases; unmatched bases: 8. The germline CDR1 and CDR2 sequences are SGHKS and YYEKEE (reference sequence). The CDR3 is CASSATGTSDYNEQFF. The CDR3 DNA is TGTGCCAGCAGCGCGACCGGGACTAGCGATTACAATGAGCAGTTCTTC.

This clonotype has just a few counts. The chain carries TRBV12-3 or TRBV12-4 and TRBJ2-7, with D tentatively TRBD2 (6 bases). The CDR3 contains 14 residues. Trimming shortened V by 5 bases and J by 6 bases, and 17 bases separated the two germline ends. The CDR3 nucleotides are TGTGCCAGCAGTAACGGGGGTCGAGCCTTCGAGCAGTACTTC. Its protein product is CASSNGGRAFEQYF.

This clonotype occurred a few times. The chain links TRBV24-1 to TRBJ2-2; no firm D call. The CDR3 sequence is 11 residues long. Germline V gene lookup returns CDR1 KGHDR and CDR2 SFDVKD. V dropped 11 bases and J dropped 1 base, with 4 bases sitting between them. CDR3 amino acids: CANLNTGELFF. CDR3 sequence (DNA): TGTGCCAACTTGAACACCGGGGAGCTGTTTTTT.

The gene calls are TRBV3-1 and TRBJ2-1; the D is unclear. Between the trimmed V and J ends, which lost 3 bases and 0 bases, there was a span of 9 bases. The CDR3 has 15 residues. Germline-derived CDR1 and CDR2 are LGHDT and YNNKEL (reference sequence). The CDR3 sequence is CASSHFLSSYNEQFF. CDR3 sequence (DNA): TGTGCCAGCAGCCACTTCCTTAGCTCCTACAATGAGCAGTTCTTC.